This T cell receptor (beta chain) was recorded in a study of cytomegalovirus exposure and HLA in healthy donors. As for this clone: The antigen is unknown.

Overall study findings and caveats: Both high specificity and high sensitivity reportedly marked the classifier's diagnosis of cytomegalovirus status. One later analysis reportedly identified an Asian-associated ancestry cluster that showed fewer N-insertions than the approximately 710-donor mean.

PCR involved 60 Vbeta and 13 Jbeta primers. Under the authors' procedure: In a later analysis, the count reached 75 million to 90 million unique TCR beta chains, with about 9.9 million shared. This table comes from immunoSEQ multiplex PCR, and its TCRdb copy is limited to in-frame clones, with some not included. D and trimming come from the DNA, and the V and J calls and clone size come from that table. The sample yields roughly 220,000 clones, around four fifths seen once. This sequence originates from a man aged 45-60 years in good health and CMV-seronegative. Sequenced: PBMCs.

The CDR3 region is CASSFSSLAMSYEQYF. DNA of the CDR3: TGTGCCAGCAGCTTTAGCAGTCTAGCCATGTCCTACGAGCAGTACTTC. V usage is TRBV5-6 and J usage is TRBJ2-7; TRBD2 is a possible D gene (5 bases). The V gene's germline CDR1 is SGHDT and CDR2 YYEEEE. The length of the CDR3 is 16 residues. Trimming left V 2 bases short and J 1 base short, with 16 bases between.